The next 16 T cell receptor beta chains were all read from a single sample in a study of breast tumors, draining lymph nodes, adjacent tissues (dated by TCRdb to 2015 to 2016). The method was multiplex PCR. TCRdb shows the sequencer as Illumina HiSeq 2000. TCRdb's own reprocessing of the public reads used fastp at Q25 and MiXCR and kept productive beta chains. Each entry merges the rows of one CDR3 protein and shows their most common DNA and genes. Counted in this sample were around 130,000 distinct CDR3 sequences; approximately 30% of them appeared once. The top ten clonotypes cover under 2.5% of the sample. The lymph node samples were taken from the axillary draining lymph nodes of breast cancer patients. The sequencing input was axillary lymph node tissue. These receptors were taken from a female donor with breast cancer. Some clones in this sample may be carry-over from other donors' samples.

This clonotype occurred many times. The V and J genes are TRBV20-1 and TRBJ2-3, with 8 positions matching TRBD2. The CDR3 is 13 amino acids. The germline V gene has CDR1 DFQATT and CDR2 SNEGSKA (reference sequence). Trimming took 6 bases from V and 3 from J; bases not matched to a gene: 5. CDR3 sequence (DNA): TGCAGTGCGAGCGGGGGCCTTACAGATACGCAGTATTTT. It translates to CSASGGLTDTQYF.

This clonotype was detected ten times or more. The rearrangement uses TRBV20-1 and TRBJ2-5; D is possibly TRBD2 (7 bases). Germline CDR1 DFQATT, CDR2 SNEGSKA (reference sequence). The CDR3 consists of 14 residues. V was trimmed by 4 bases and J by 4 bases, leaving 16 bases between them. The CDR3 here is CSAMGGGPRETQYF. In DNA, the CDR3 is TGCAGTGCTATGGGGGGGGGCCCACGAGAGACCCAGTACTTC.

This clonotype was detected once. The CDR3 does not close with the conserved phenylalanine or tryptophan, likely indicating a read error. This rearrangement joins TRBV7-9 to TRBJ2-7; either TRBD1 or TRBD2 may fit D (5 bases each). Germline V gives CDR1 SEHNR, CDR2 FQNEAQ (reference sequence). This CDR3 has 14 residues. Trimming removed 5 bases at V and 2 bases at J, with 13 bases between. CDR3 sequence (DNA): TGTGCCAGCAGCCCTACGGGGACCACCTACGAGCAGTACCTC. It encodes CASSPTGTTYEQYL.

V is TRBV5-1 and J is TRBJ1-4, with D tentatively TRBD1 (6 bases). Germline V gives CDR1 SGHRS, CDR2 YFSETQ. With 0 bases removed from V and 4 bases from J, the gap between germline ends came to 28 bases. The CDR3 is 21 residues long. The CDR3 reads CASSLEGGFYEQYSVNEKLFF. The CDR3 DNA is TGCGCCAGCAGCTTGGAGGGGGGGTTCTACGAGCAGTACTCAGTTAATGAAAAACTGTTTTTT.

This clonotype was recorded at least ten times. CDR3 in amino acids: CAISEDRDNSGANVLTF. DNA for the CDR3: TGTGCCATCAGTGAGGACAGGGATAACTCTGGGGCCAACGTCCTGACTTTC. V and J are TRBV10-3 and TRBJ2-6; 7 bases are a match to TRBD1. CDR1 is ENHRY and CDR2 is SYGVKD in the germline V gene. CDR3 length: 17 amino acids. J lost 0 bases, V lost 2 bases, and 4 bases had no gene match.

The chain combines TRBV2 with TRBJ2-3; D gene uncertain. The germline V and J ends were trimmed by 6 bases and 1 base, with 8 bases remaining between them. The CDR3 sequence is 13 residues long. Germline V lookup: CDR1 SNHLY, CDR2 FYNNEI. Here the CDR3 reads CASSKDGTDTQYF. The CDR3 DNA sequence: TGTGCCAGCAGCAAAGATGGCACAGATACGCAGTATTTT.

This clonotype has a count of ten or more. The CDR3 reads CASSPREGQQETQYF. CDR3 bases: TGTGCCAGCAGCCCCCGTGAGGGCCAACAAGAGACCCAGTACTTC. This chain uses TRBV9 with TRBJ2-5, with D perhaps TRBD2 (5 bases). Germline CDR1 and CDR2: SGDLS and YYNGEE. The CDR3 loop spans 15 amino acids. Trimming pared 4 bases from V and 2 bases from J, leaving 15 bases between.

Only one count was recorded for this clonotype. The chain uses TRBV2 and TRBJ2-2; maybe TRBD1 (6 bases). Deletions cut 7 bases from V and 7 bases from J, with 10 bases between. Per germline, CDR1 SNHLY and CDR2 FYNNEI. This CDR3 spans 12 amino acids. CDR3 sequence: CASKGDVGELFF. The CDR3 DNA reads as TGTGCCAGCAAGGGGGACGTCGGGGAGCTGTTTTTT.

The chain has TRBV19 and TRBJ2-2, with D unclear. The length of the CDR3 is 15 residues. Deletions cut 7 bases from V and 6 bases from J, with 18 bases between. The V gene's germline CDR1 is LNHDA and CDR2 SQIVND (reference sequence). CDR3 loop: CASTRSSGLAGELFF. CDR3 bases: TGTGCCAGTACCCGGAGCAGTGGATTGGCCGGGGAGCTGTTTTTT. The full variable domain, rest sourced from reference TRBV19 and TRBJ2-2, is DGGITQSPKYLFRKEGQNVTLSCEQNLNHDAMYWYRQDPGQGLRLIYYSQIVNDFQKGDIAEGYSVSREKKESFPLTVTSAQKNPTAFYLCASTRSSGLAGELFFGEGSRLTVL.

Points on this clonotype: This could be a read error, since a much larger clone is one nucleotide away. V usage is TRBV6-5 and J usage is TRBJ1-5, with 8 bases aligning to TRBD1. CDR1 MNHEY and CDR2 SVGAGI come from the germline V gene. This CDR3 comprises 15 residues. V lost 5 bases to trimming and J lost 5 bases; unmatched junction nucleotides: 8. The CDR3 protein is CASSTTGTGDQPQHF. CDR3 DNA sequence: TGTGCCAGCAGTACGACCGGGACAGGAGATCAGCCCCAGCATTTT.

This clonotype has a count of ten or more. CDR3: CASSQNGMSSPLHF. The CDR3 bases are TGTGCCAGCAGCCAAAATGGGATGAGTTCACCCCTCCACTTT. V is TRBV14 and J is TRBJ1-6; D ambiguous. CDR1 and CDR2 (germline): SGHDN, FVKESK. The CDR3 consists of 14 residues. V lost 2 bases and J lost 9, with 11 bases in between.

The chain recombines TRBV7-8 with TRBJ1-5, with TRBD1 matching over 9 bases. The CDR3 has 15 amino acids. Germline V gives CDR1 SGHVS, CDR2 FQNEAQ. V was clipped by 2 bases and J by 9 bases; unmatched bases: 8. In DNA form, the CDR3 reads TGTGCCAGCAGCTTAACAGGGGGCCTTGGTCGGCCCCAGCATTTT. It is translated as CASSLTGGLGRPQHF.

Turning to this clonotype: Since the CDR3 does not end with the conserved phenylalanine or tryptophan, this likely comes from a read error. It is unclear where the CDR3 begins or ends on the DNA, so no DNA is shown, and the CDR3 is as TCRdb lists it. The chain is built from TRBV30 and TRBJ1-6; the D segment call TRBD1 is taken from the table without a DNA check. Including both end residues, the CDR3 is 16 amino acids long. Germline V lookup: CDR1 GTSNPN, CDR2 SVGIG (reference sequence). The CDR3 reads CAGGDRGRSYNSPLQS.

This clonotype appeared many times. The V gene is TRBV5-1, the J gene TRBJ2-3; possible D gene TRBD2, 5 bases. V lost 6 bases and J 3 bases, leaving 11 bases between the germline ends. Germline V gene lookup returns CDR1 SGHRS and CDR2 YFSETQ. CDR3 size: 13 residues. CDR3 sequence (DNA): TGCGCCAGCAACGAGGGATCAACAGATACGCAGTATTTT. Translated, it gives CASNEGSTDTQYF.

There are many counts of this clonotype. The chain uses TRBV19 and TRBJ2-3; 7 bases agree with TRBD1. The ends lost 6 bases at V and 2 bases at J; junction bases unmatched: 11. The length of the CDR3 is 16 residues. Germline CDR1 is LNHDA and CDR2 is SQIVND (reference sequence). The CDR3 coding sequence is TGTGCCAGTAGCCCGGCCGGGACAGTTGACACAGATACGCAGTATTTT. It yields the protein CASSPAGTVDTDTQYF.

Regarding this clonotype: This clone may be a read error of a much larger clone one base away. The chain joins TRBV5-8 to TRBJ1-2, with D maybe TRBD1 (5 bases). This CDR3 has 14 amino acids. Germline V gene sequence: CDR1 SGHTS, CDR2 YDEGEE. Trimming removed 3 bases at V and 13 bases at J, with 22 bases between. CDR3 region: CASSWYAGSTTGTF. CDR3 nucleotide sequence: TGTGCCAGCAGCTGGTACGCAGGGTCTACCACTGGCACCTTC.